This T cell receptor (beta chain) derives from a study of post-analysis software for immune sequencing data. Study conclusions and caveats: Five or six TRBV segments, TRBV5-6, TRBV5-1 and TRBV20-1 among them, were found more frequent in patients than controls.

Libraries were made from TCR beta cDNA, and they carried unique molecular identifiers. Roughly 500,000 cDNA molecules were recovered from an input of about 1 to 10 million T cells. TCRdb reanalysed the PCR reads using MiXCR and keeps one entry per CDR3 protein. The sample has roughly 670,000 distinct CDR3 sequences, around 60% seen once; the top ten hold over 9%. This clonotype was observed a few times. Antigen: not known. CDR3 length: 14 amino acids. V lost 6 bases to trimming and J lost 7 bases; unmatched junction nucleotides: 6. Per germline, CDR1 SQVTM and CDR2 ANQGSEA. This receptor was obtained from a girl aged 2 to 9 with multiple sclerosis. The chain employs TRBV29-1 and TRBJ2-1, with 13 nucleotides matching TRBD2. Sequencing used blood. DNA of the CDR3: TGCAGCGTCGGTGGACTAGCGGGAGCGAATGAGCAGTTCTTC. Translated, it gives CSVGGLAGANEQFF.